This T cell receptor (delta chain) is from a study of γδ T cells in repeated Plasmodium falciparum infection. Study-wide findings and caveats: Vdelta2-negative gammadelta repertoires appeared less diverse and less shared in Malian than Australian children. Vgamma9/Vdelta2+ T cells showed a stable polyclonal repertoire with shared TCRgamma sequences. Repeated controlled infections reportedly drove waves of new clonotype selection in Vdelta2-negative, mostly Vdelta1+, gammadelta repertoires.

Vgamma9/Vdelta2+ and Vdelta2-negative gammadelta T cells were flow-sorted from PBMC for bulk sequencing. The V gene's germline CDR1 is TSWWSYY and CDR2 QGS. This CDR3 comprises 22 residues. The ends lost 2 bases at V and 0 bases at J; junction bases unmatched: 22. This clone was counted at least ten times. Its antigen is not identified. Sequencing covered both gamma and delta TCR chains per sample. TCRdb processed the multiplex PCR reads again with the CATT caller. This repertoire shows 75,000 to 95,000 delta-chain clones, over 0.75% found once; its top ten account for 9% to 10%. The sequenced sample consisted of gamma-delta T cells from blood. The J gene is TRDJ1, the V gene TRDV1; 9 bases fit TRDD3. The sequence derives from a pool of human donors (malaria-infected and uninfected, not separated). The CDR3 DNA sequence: TGTGCTCTTGGGGAAAAAAGAGTTCCCATCGTACTGGGGGAGCCGTACACCGATAAACTCATCTTT. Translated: CALGEKRVPIVLGEPYTDKLIF.